What follows are 19 T cell receptor beta chains derived from one specimen sequenced in a study of blood T cell repertoires in COVID-19. Only in-frame clones appear in the TCRdb table, and some are missing; sequencing was by immunoSEQ multiplex PCR. This table has 250,000 to 350,000 clones, about 85% appearing once. The specimen was peripheral blood. These receptors were collected from a woman aged 45-65 years who had recovered from COVID-19.

The chain's CDR3 is CASRQPLHTEAFF. The CDR3 bases are TGTGCCAGCAGACAGCCACTCCACACTGAAGCTTTCTTT. The chain combines TRBV6-5 with TRBJ1-1; D not resolved. This CDR3 is 13 amino acids long. Germline V gives CDR1 MNHEY, CDR2 SVGAGI. Trimming removed 6 bases at V and 3 bases at J, with 11 bases between.

This rearrangement joins TRBV5-4 to TRBJ2-5; a weak D match, TRBD1 (6 bases). Germline values: CDR1 SGHNT, CDR2 YYREEE (reference sequence). Deletions cut 4 bases from V and 2 bases from J, with 15 bases between. The CDR3 covers 15 residues. CDR3 region: CASSGGDRFQETQYF. The CDR3 DNA sequence: TGTGCCAGCAGCGGGGGCGACAGATTTCAAGAGACCCAGTACTTC.

The V call is TRBV6-2 or TRBV6-3, the J call TRBJ1-5, with 10 bases matching TRBD1. With V trimmed by 2 bases and J by 3 bases, 7 bases remained unmatched. The CDR3 consists of 17 residues. Germline V gene sequence: CDR1 MNHEY, CDR2 SVGEGT. CDR3 in amino acids: CASSYTRDRGFNQPQHF. The CDR3 DNA sequence: TGTGCCAGCAGTTACACCCGGGACAGGGGATTCAATCAGCCCCAGCATTTT.

This clone was found many times. The chain couples TRBV12-3 or TRBV12-4 to TRBJ2-7; D is perhaps TRBD1 (5 bases). Trimming removed 6 bases from V and 5 bases from J, with 8 bases in between. The CDR3 covers 11 residues. The CDR3 loop is CASSRANEQYF. As DNA, the CDR3 is TGTGCCAGCAGCAGGGCCAACGAGCAGTACTTC.

The J gene is TRBJ1-1, the V gene TRBV30; TRBD1 might be the D (5 bases). V was clipped by 7 bases and J by 1 base, with 13 bases between them. Germline V CDR1 and CDR2: GTSNPN, SVGIG (reference sequence). The CDR3 runs to 13 residues. CDR3 nucleotide sequence: TGTGCCTCCAGGCGGGGGGGGAACACTGAAGCTTTCTTT. Its protein is CASRRGGNTEAFF.

This sequence joins TRBV19 and TRBJ2-7; TRBD1 aligns across 7 bases. This CDR3 is built from 14 residues. With 4 bases clipped from V and 3 bases from J, the junction kept 6 bases outside the gene matches. CDR1 is LNHDA, CDR2 SQIVND, per germline (reference sequence). The CDR3 sequence: CASSTGTVGYEQYF. The CDR3 bases are TGTGCCAGTAGTACCGGGACAGTAGGCTACGAGCAGTACTTC.

The chain links TRBV5-4 to TRBJ1-1; D is possibly TRBD1 (5 bases). The CDR3 has 17 residues. CDR1 SGHNT and CDR2 YYREEE come from the germline V gene (reference sequence). The V and J ends lost 0 bases and 7 bases respectively, with 22 bases between them. CDR3 coding DNA: TGTGCCAGCAGCTTGGGGGGTGCAGGGTTTGGCTCTGGTGAAGCTTTCTTT. It translates to CASSLGGAGFGSGEAFF.

This rearrangement joins TRBV27 to TRBJ2-3; 7 bases line up with TRBD1. Trimming cost V 4 bases and J 4 bases; bases outside gene matches: 8. The V gene's germline CDR1 is MNHEY and CDR2 SMNVEV (reference sequence). The length of the CDR3 is 15 residues. The CDR3 sequence is CASSWGRGSSDTQYF. The CDR3 DNA follows: TGTGCCAGCAGTTGGGGCAGGGGGAGCTCAGATACGCAGTATTTT.

The chain has TRBV5-8 and TRBJ2-5; 13 bases are a match to TRBD2. The CDR3 has 15 amino acids. Trimming removed 3 bases from V and 2 bases from J; junction bases left unmatched: 1. CDR1 SGHTS and CDR2 YDEGEE come from the germline V gene. Written as DNA, the CDR3 is TGTGCCAGCAGCTCGGGACTAGCGGGACAAGAGACCCAGTACTTC. Its protein product is CASSSGLAGQETQYF.

This chain links TRBV2 with TRBJ2-7; possibly TRBD1 for D (6 bases). Germline assignment: CDR1 SNHLY and CDR2 FYNNEI. This CDR3 contains 14 residues. Trimming stripped 8 bases from V and 4 bases from J, with 18 bases between. DNA of the CDR3: TGTGCCAGCGTTACCGTGGACAGAGGATACGAGCAGTACTTC. Protein: CASVTVDRGYEQYF.

The V and J genes are TRBV25-1 and TRBJ1-6, with a weak D call TRBD1 (5 bases). With 4 bases removed from V and 7 bases from J, the gap between germline ends came to 20 bases. The CDR3 contains 17 residues. CDR1 MGHDK and CDR2 SYGVNS come from the germline V gene. The CDR3 region is CASSGFGGAAWNSPLHF. As DNA, the CDR3 is TGTGCCAGCAGTGGGTTCGGCGGGGCCGCATGGAATTCACCCCTCCACTTT.

This rearrangement joins TRBV5-1 to TRBJ2-5, with D tentatively TRBD1 (6 bases). The CDR3 sequence is 14 residues long. Trimming cost V 4 bases and J 2 bases, with 12 bases left between them. Germline V CDR1 and CDR2: SGHRS, YFSETQ. The DNA for the CDR3 is TGCGCCAGCAGCATCGGACAGCTACAAGAGACCCAGTACTTC. This encodes CASSIGQLQETQYF.

This clone came up a few times. The V call is TRBV30, the J call TRBJ1-1; the D is unclear. V was cut by 5 bases and J by 9 bases, with 16 bases left in between. This CDR3 comprises 12 residues. Germline CDR1 GTSNPN, CDR2 SVGIG (reference sequence). CDR3 bases: TGTGCCTGGTACTTACGAGGCGTTCAAGCTTTCTTT. Translation: CAWYLRGVQAFF.

The chain couples TRBV6-2 or TRBV6-3 to TRBJ2-7; no reliable D call. The germline V and J ends were trimmed by 4 bases and 3 bases, with 13 bases remaining between them. Germline V gene data show CDR1 as MNHEY and CDR2 as SVGEGT. The CDR3 covers 14 residues. The CDR3 sequence is CASSSPSIYYEQYF. The CDR3 nucleotides read TGTGCCAGCAGTTCCCCCTCTATATACTACGAGCAGTACTTC.

This clone is a singleton in its sample. This chain connects TRBV4-3 to TRBJ2-1; the D gene is possibly TRBD2 (6 bases). This CDR3 is built from 17 residues. V was pared by 1 base and J by 8 bases, with 21 bases between. Germline loops: CDR1 LGHNA, CDR2 YSLEER. CDR3: CASSQAGGARGQYEQFF. DNA of the CDR3: TGCGCCAGCAGCCAAGCGGGCGGGGCGCGAGGCCAATATGAGCAGTTCTTC.

This chain joins TRBV28 and TRBJ1-3; D is undetermined. Trimming took 8 bases from V and 2 from J, leaving 10 bases between them. Germline CDR1 and CDR2: MDHEN and SYDVKM. This CDR3 contains 13 residues. CDR3 protein: CASATRAGNTIYF. The CDR3 DNA follows: TGTGCCAGCGCAACCCGGGCTGGAAACACCATATATTTT.

J is TRBJ1-1 and V is TRBV6-2 or TRBV6-3; TRBD1 is a possible D gene (6 bases). The germline gives CDR1 MNHEY, CDR2 SVGEGT. This CDR3 has 14 residues. V was cut by 6 bases and J by 1 base, with 12 bases left in between. CDR3 region: CASSQLTGNTEAFF. CDR3 in DNA: TGTGCCAGCAGCCAACTGACAGGGAACACTGAAGCTTTCTTT.

The V call is TRBV18, the J call TRBJ2-2, with a possible D match to TRBD1 (6 bases). Per germline, CDR1 KGHSH and CDR2 LQKENI. Trimming removed 4 bases from V and 6 bases from J, with 21 bases in between. The CDR3 is 17 amino acids. CDR3 nucleotide sequence: TGTGCCAGCTCACAAATCGGACAGTCTAGAGGATCCGGGGAGCTGTTTTTT. Protein product: CASSQIGQSRGSGELFF. Looking up the rest from reference TRBV18 and TRBJ2-2 gives the full variable domain: NAGVMQNPRHLVRRRGQEARLRCSPMKGHSHVYWYRQLPEEGLKFMVYLQKENIIDESGMPKERFSAEFPKEGPSILRIQQVVRGDSAAYFCASSQIGQSRGSGELFFGEGSRLTVL.

The chain has TRBV5-6 and TRBJ1-2; tentative D call: TRBD1 (5 bases). CDR1 is SGHDT and CDR2 is YYEEEE in the germline V gene. This CDR3 spans 14 amino acids. V was pared by 0 bases and J by 8 bases, with 14 bases between. The CDR3 region is CASSLGQGFGGYTF. As DNA, the CDR3 is TGTGCCAGCAGCTTGGGTCAGGGTTTTGGGGGCTACACCTTC.